Below, one T cell receptor (beta chain) is given with its context. Its antigen specificity is not known. It has no much larger one-base neighbor in the sample; base qualities were not kept. The source of the sample is a study of T cells after yellow fever vaccination (dated by TCRdb to the late 2010s). For the wider study: Libraries from fractions with low cell numbers were prepared with the SMART-Seq v4 Ultra Low Input RNA kit. To follow T-cell clones before and after primary and booster YFV17D yellow fever vaccination, bulk TCR alpha and beta repertoires were sequenced over time. Two healthy male donors, one aged 18 to 30 and one aged 30 to 40 years, were included in the cohort. Blood was drawn at multiple timepoints before and after primary and secondary immunization, with bulk PBMC replicates and cell subsets isolated.

The full study reports these points: A small share of clonotypes occurred in both CD4 and CD8 compartments, likely arising from convergent recombination. Only a couple of donors were included in the study, so the extent to which the findings can be generalized is limited. Computational filtering was required because FACS-sorted repertoires could contain abundant contaminating clonotypes from the bulk population. The secondary T-cell response was weaker than the primary response but faster, peaking on day 5 instead of day 15. Most clones expanded after primary vaccination were re-detected after the booster (about 96% of CD4 and 88% of CD8), suggesting broad memory maintenance.

The treatment or condition label on this specimen signifies: live attenuated yellow fever vaccine strain. At every blood-draw timepoint, two biological replicates of bulk PBMCs were collected. PBMCs were isolated from peripheral blood using a standard Ficoll-Paque protocol. TriZol was used to extract RNA from bulk PBMCs, CD4 and CD8 fractions, and dextramer-positive and dextramer-negative fractions. A distance of 16 bases separates the germline ends of V and J, which lose 6 bases and 8 bases respectively. CDR1 SGHDN and CDR2 FVKESK are derived from the germline V gene. Including the terminal cysteine and phenylalanine, the CDR3 comprises 13 residues. CDR3 DNA is the only sequence kept; it has 39 bases, read in frame from the first base. TCR cDNA was synthesized by 5'RACE template switching, which introduced a universal primer site and unique molecular identifiers. cDNA synthesis was primed from both the TCR alpha and TCR beta constant segments. Two PCR steps were used to amplify libraries, with sample barcodes and sequencing adapters being added in the second step. Sequencing of libraries was done on Illumina HiSeq 2500 (2x100 bp) or NovaSeq (2x150 bp). Processing in the source paper ran as follows. MIGEC was used to demultiplex reads and collapse the reads into UMI consensus sequences, and MiXCR was used for V(D)J alignment. Vaccine-responding clonotypes were identified with edgeR using replicate PBMC samples, with FDR below 0.01 and a log2 fold change above 5 up to day 15 being required. CD4 or CD8 identity was assigned to each bulk clonotype according to whether the clonotype was present at higher abundance in the sequenced CD4 repertoire or the sequenced CD8 repertoire. The public sequencing data were trimmed at Q25 with fastp and processed into clonotypes with MiXCR by TCRdb, which kept only in-frame beta chains. Rows matching on CDR3 protein sequence are summarized as one entry with the most common DNA and genes. TCRdb's processing, not the study's, gives the V and J calls here. The sample table records hundreds of thousands of distinct CDR3 sequences; approximately 12% of these occur just once. Roughly 13% of the sample is taken by the ten largest.

The chain is assembled from TRBV14 and TRBJ1-2; the D gene lacks a confident call. Sequences were derived from PBMCs, sampled on the day of the yellow fever booster vaccination. This TCR came from a man in his thirties or forties who received the YFV17D yellow fever vaccine. In nucleotides, the sequence is TGTGCCAGCAGTCGCAATCTGGGTGAGGGCTACACCTTC. It specifies CASSRNLGEGYTF. Reference TRBV14 and TRBJ1-2 genes cover what lies past the CDR3, so the full variable domain is EAGVTQFPSHSVIEKGQTVTLRCDPISGHDNLYWYRRVMGKEIKFLLHFVKESKQDESGMPNNRFLAERTGGTYSTLKVQPAELEDSGVYFCASSRNLGEGYTFGSGTRLTVV.